This entry lists 3 T cell receptor beta chains sequenced from one sample in a study of blood T cell repertoires in COVID-19. Assay: immunoSEQ multiplex PCR; the TCRdb copy retains only in-frame clones and omits some. The sample holds 250,000 to 300,000 clones, approximately 85% seen once. Input material: PBMCs or T cells enriched from blood (not recorded which). Every receptor here comes from a woman between 50 and 59 years old who had been exposed to COVID-19.

The chain joins TRBV30 to TRBJ1-2; no firm D call. The CDR3 totals 13 residues. The ends were cut back, 1 base at V and 8 bases at J, with 14 bases in the middle. From germline, CDR1 is GTSNPN and CDR2 SVGIG (reference sequence). The CDR3 is CAWSADIMGGYTF. CDR3 DNA sequence: TGTGCCTGGAGTGCAGACATAATGGGCGGCTACACCTTC.

V is TRBV7-9 and J is TRBJ1-4; D ambiguous. V was clipped by 3 bases and J by 8 bases, with 16 bases between them. The CDR3 runs to 15 residues. From germline, CDR1 is SEHNR and CDR2 FQNEAQ (reference sequence). This chain's CDR3 is CASSFPSPWEEKLFF. CDR3 nucleotides: TGTGCCAGCAGCTTTCCTTCCCCTTGGGAGGAAAAACTGTTTTTT.

The chain employs TRBV9 and TRBJ1-1; possible D gene TRBD1, 6 bases. The germline V gene has CDR1 SGDLS and CDR2 YYNGEE. This CDR3 is built from 17 residues. V dropped 4 bases and J dropped 5 bases, with 24 bases sitting between them. DNA of the CDR3: TGTGCCAGCAGCAGTCGACAGGAACCCCTTAGAAGTACTGAAGCTTTCTTT. It codes for CASSSRQEPLRSTEAFF.